This entry is about one T cell receptor (beta chain). The sample originates from a study of blood T cell repertoires in COVID-19. Overall study: Specimens from acute and convalescent COVID-19 originated in the United States, Italy and Spain. T cells, B-cell-depleted T cells, or PBMCs supplied cDNA or gDNA.

Per the study methods: It was from reference gene primer amplification that nucleated cell counts were estimated. This table comes from immunoSEQ multiplex PCR, and its TCRdb copy is limited to in-frame clones, with some not included. Clone size and the V and J calls come from that table; the DNA yielded D and trimming. The table includes 20,000 to 25,000 clones, over 85% detected once. Germline V CDR1 and CDR2: MNHNS, SASEGT. This CDR3 spans 15 amino acids. The V segment lost 1 base and the J segment 1 base; nucleotides outside the gene matches: 0. The chain is built from TRBV6-1 and TRBJ2-3, with 9 bases lining up with TRBD2. Sequencing was performed on peripheral blood. This TCR came from a woman older than 75 with active COVID-19. The CDR3 spells CASSEGLAGTDTQYF. In nucleotides, the CDR3 is TGTGCCAGCAGTGAAGGACTAGCGGGCACAGATACGCAGTATTTT.